The sequence of this T cell receptor (beta chain) was determined in a study of cytomegalovirus exposure and HLA in healthy donors. Amplification used 60 Vbeta primers and 13 Jbeta primers. TCRdb's copy holds only in-frame clones and misses some; the assay was immunoSEQ multiplex PCR. The table lists 150,000 to 200,000 clones, roughly 84% of them singletons. Trimming took off 4 bases at V and 7 bases at J, with 26 bases between the two ends. Germline V gives CDR1 SQVTM, CDR2 ANQGSEA. The CDR3 is 17 residues long. This receptor was identified in a boy aged 5-17 years in good health and CMV-seronegative. The sample consisted of PBMCs. This sequence joins TRBV29-1 and TRBJ2-4; perhaps TRBD2 as D (6 bases). In nucleotides, the CDR3 is TGCAGCGTTGTGGGTCCGCGGGCGGGGACGGACGGGAACATTCAGTACTTC. Its translation is CSVVGPRAGTDGNIQYF.